This TCR beta chain was documented in a study of T cell repertoires in cytomegalovirus infection. The study's findings and limits: It was HLA-C-restricted CMV-specific TCR beta clonotypes that dominated the response ex vivo.

The CDR3 contains 13 residues. CDR1 is DFQATT, CDR2 SNEGSKA, per germline (reference sequence). With 5 bases clipped from V and 7 bases from J, the junction kept 5 bases outside the gene matches. Note on this clonotype: Its specificity is unknown.

TCRdb reanalysed the reads using MiXCR and keeps one entry per CDR3 protein. The repertoire includes about 180,000 distinct CDR3 sequences, about an eighth of them detected once, and approximately 30% sits in the top ten. Sequencing used PBMCs. This receptor was identified in a human donor in good health (CMV status not recorded). Some clones in this sample may be carry-over from other donors' samples. This chain uses TRBV20-1 with TRBJ1-5; TRBD1 matches 10 bases. The CDR3 DNA is TGCAGTGCTCCGGGACAGGGGTTGCAGCCCCAGCATTTT. Translating gives CSAPGQGLQPQHF.